This paragraph reports one TCR beta chain. Time point defined: after dendritic cell vaccination, including at tumor progression/relapse. These data come from a study of glioma-infiltrating T cells after dendritic cell vaccination. The CDR3 is 15 residues long. Germline loops: CDR1 MDHEN, CDR2 SYDVKM. Germline trimming cut 2 bases from V and 3 bases from J; bases unmatched to any gene: 2. TCRdb's table, derived via immunoSEQ multiplex PCR, lists solely in-frame clones and lacks some. This table has roughly 80,000 clones, roughly 91% appearing once. This TCR was sampled from a human donor with glioblastoma. The specimen was blood, collected after dendritic cell vaccination. This chain connects TRBV28 to TRBJ2-2; TRBD1 matches at 8 bases. The CDR3 DNA follows: TGTGCCAGCAGTTTAACAGGGGGTCACACCGGGGAGCTGTTTTTT. Its protein is CASSLTGGHTGELFF.